This T cell receptor (beta chain) was identified in a study of CD8+CD57+ T cells in acquired aplastic anemia. Study-level background: CD4+ cell libraries from healthy donors averaged about 10.8 million reads.

Concerning this clonotype itself: As yet, its antigen is unknown.

Regarding the study as a whole: Patients and controls shared under 35 CD8+ CDR3 sequences, which appeared highly expressed in patients and within their immunodominant clones.

The CDR3 is made up of 13 amino acids. With 2 bases removed from V and 11 bases from J, the gap between germline ends came to 15 bases. In germline, CDR1 is DFQATT, CDR2 SNEGSKA (reference sequence). Genomic DNA constituted the template upon which TCR beta VDJ and CDR3 profiling was performed. TCRdb ran MiXCR on the reads and lists one entry per CDR3 protein. Here the sample spans hundreds of thousands of distinct CDR3 sequences, under 80% being singletons. Specimen: sorted CD4+, CD8+, or CD8+CD57+ T cells (not recorded which) from PBMCs. The receptor comes from a human donor in good health, serving as a control. The rearrangement joins TRBV20-1 to TRBJ2-2; perhaps TRBD2 as D (5 bases). CDR3 residues: CSARHSSEKELFF. CDR3 nucleotide sequence: TGCAGTGCTAGACACAGTAGCGAAAAAGAGCTGTTTTTT.